The T cell receptor (beta chain) described here comes from a study of blood T cell repertoires in COVID-19. Produced via immunoSEQ multiplex PCR; TCRdb's table is partial and in-frame only. The sample has 35,000 to 45,000 clones; 70% to 90% are singletons. The CDR3 has 14 residues. CDR1 and CDR2 from the germline V gene are SGHAT and FQNNGV. V shed 1 base and J shed 3 bases, with 6 bases lying between them. This receptor was obtained from a man aged 40-49 years with active COVID-19. The V and J genes are TRBV11-2 and TRBJ2-2, with D uncertain. The material sequenced was peripheral blood. The CDR3 region is CASSLGRDTGELFF. In DNA form, the CDR3 reads TGTGCCAGCAGCTTAGGACGGGACACCGGGGAGCTGTTTTTT.